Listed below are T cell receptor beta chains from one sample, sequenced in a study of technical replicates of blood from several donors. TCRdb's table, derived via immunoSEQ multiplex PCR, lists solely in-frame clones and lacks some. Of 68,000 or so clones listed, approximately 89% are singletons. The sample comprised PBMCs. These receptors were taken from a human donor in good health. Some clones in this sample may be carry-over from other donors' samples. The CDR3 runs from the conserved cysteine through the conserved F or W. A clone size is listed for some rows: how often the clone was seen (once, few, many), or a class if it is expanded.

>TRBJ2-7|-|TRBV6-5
CATTGTSGYEQYF
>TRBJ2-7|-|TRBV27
CASSLWAGLPYYEQYF
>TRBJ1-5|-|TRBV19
CASSNGARDRWSQPQHF
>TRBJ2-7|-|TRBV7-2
CASSQLAGGPYEQYF
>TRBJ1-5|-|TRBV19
CASSTPSGGASNQPQHF
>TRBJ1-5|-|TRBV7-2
CASSTGTRSNQPQHF
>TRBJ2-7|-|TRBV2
CASSEQEISEQYF
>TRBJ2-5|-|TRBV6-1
CASSSVARGQETQYF
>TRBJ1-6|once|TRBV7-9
CASSTEGAKNSPLHF
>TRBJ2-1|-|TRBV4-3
CASSQDKGRQNNEQFF
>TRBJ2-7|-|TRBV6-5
CASSYRRESSYEQYF
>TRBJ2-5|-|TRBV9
CASSVGFSDTRETQYF
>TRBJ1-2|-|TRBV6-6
CATLGRGRDYGYTF